The 16 T cell receptor beta chains presented below share a single source sample, sequenced in a study of blood T cell repertoires in COVID-19 (dated by TCRdb to the early 2020s). The library was produced with the immunoSEQ multiplex PCR assay. The table comes from immuneACCESS by way of TCRdb, which keeps in-frame sequences with V and J called. Part of the clones is missing from these tables; in studies checked, under half for an unresolved V gene and the rest for unknown reasons. The sample has about 76,000 clones on record, around nine tenths of them singletons. Of the sample, roughly a sixth falls within the top ten clones. The specimen was peripheral blood. These TCRs come from a human donor in a cohort sampled during active COVID-19.

The chain couples TRBV7-2 to TRBJ1-6; D perhaps matches TRBD1 (6 bases). Looked up from germline, CDR1 is SGHTA and CDR2 is FQGNSA. V was trimmed by 6 bases and J by 9 bases, leaving 15 bases between them. The CDR3 spans 14 residues. CDR3 DNA sequence: TGTGCCAGCAGACAGGGAAATCTAATTTCACCCCTCCACTTT. Encoded protein: CASRQGNLISPLHF.

The rearrangement uses TRBV10-3 and TRBJ2-3; maybe TRBD2 (5 bases). V lost 2 bases to trimming and J lost 0 bases, with 12 bases between them. Germline V CDR1 and CDR2: ENHRY, SYGVKD. This CDR3 spans 16 amino acids. CDR3 protein: CAISEIRTSSTDTQYF. The CDR3 nucleotides read TGTGCCATCAGTGAGATTAGGACTTCGAGCACAGATACGCAGTATTTT.

This chain connects TRBV29-1 to TRBJ2-7; a possible D gene is TRBD1 (5 bases). Germline-derived CDR1 and CDR2 are SQVTM and ANQGSEA. CDR3 length equals 13 residues. The ends were cut back, 6 bases at V and 0 bases at J, with 12 bases in the middle. For the CDR3, the DNA is TGCAGCGTAGTCCCCGACAGCTCCTACGAGCAGTACTTC. Translating it yields CSVVPDSSYEQYF.

The J gene is TRBJ1-1, the V gene TRBV4-1; TRBD1 is a possible D gene (6 bases). V dropped 1 base and J dropped 10 bases, with 16 bases sitting between them. There are 14 residues in the CDR3. In germline, CDR1 is MGHRA, CDR2 YSYEKL. The CDR3 DNA sequence: TGCGCCAGCAGCCAAGCCGGGACGCCCAGGGGAGCTTTCTTT. This sequence encodes CASSQAGTPRGAFF.

The chain recombines TRBV28 with TRBJ1-2, with a tentative D call TRBD1 (5 bases). Trimming took off 4 bases at V and 8 bases at J, with 11 bases between the two ends. This CDR3 contains 12 residues. Per the germline V gene, CDR1 is MDHEN and CDR2 is SYDVKM. CDR3 in amino acids: CASSSTARGYTF. As DNA, the CDR3 is TGTGCCAGCAGTTCGACAGCCCGGGGCTACACCTTC.

This chain joins TRBV19 and TRBJ1-5, with D tentatively TRBD1 (5 bases). Germline lookup yields CDR1 LNHDA and CDR2 SQIVND (reference sequence). The germline V and J ends were trimmed by 7 bases and 9 bases, with 19 bases remaining between them. CDR3 length: 14 residues. The CDR3 region has the DNA TGTGCCAGTACCCCCAGGGTCGAGTCCGGGCCCCAGCATTTT. Encoded protein: CASTPRVESGPQHF.

This chain links TRBV11-1 with TRBJ2-7; D unresolved. In germline, CDR1 is SGHAT, CDR2 FQDESV (reference sequence). The CDR3 is 13 amino acids. Trimming took 3 bases from V and 3 from J, leaving 9 bases between them. CDR3 in amino acids: CASSFIRDYEQYF. CDR3 coding DNA: TGTGCCAGCAGCTTCATACGAGACTACGAGCAGTACTTC.

V usage is TRBV21-1 and J usage is TRBJ2-2; TRBD1 reflects the table's D call only, with no check against the DNA. TRBV21-1 is recorded as a pseudogene. CDR3 length: 17 residues. CDR3 residues: CASSKASQPQGTGELFF. The CDR3 nucleotides read TGTGCCAGCAGCAAAGCGTCCCAGCCGCAGGGCACCGGGGAGCTGTTTTTT.

V and J are TRBV5-8 and TRBJ1-1; 7 bases line up with TRBD1. CDR3 length: 15 residues. V shed 2 bases, J shed 0 bases, and the junction held 4 bases outside the gene matches. Germline V CDR1 and CDR2: SGHTS, YDEGEE. The CDR3 loop reads CASSLSGTVNTEAFF. CDR3 bases: TGTGCCAGCAGCTTATCCGGGACAGTGAACACTGAAGCTTTCTTT.

This chain uses TRBV9 with TRBJ2-2, with 7 bases lining up with TRBD2. Germline CDR1 and CDR2: SGDLS and YYNGEE. With V trimmed by 5 bases and J by 1 base, 2 bases remained unmatched. This CDR3 is built from 14 residues. Here the CDR3 DNA reads TGTGCCAGCAGGGCGGGGGAGAACACCGGGGAGCTGTTTTTT. Amino acid sequence: CASRAGENTGELFF.

This chain uses TRBV24-1 with TRBJ2-7; no firm D call. Germline assignment: CDR1 KGHDR and CDR2 SFDVKD. This CDR3 spans 13 amino acids. V was trimmed by 2 bases and J by 3 bases, leaving 7 bases between them. The CDR3 loop is CATSDSGDYEQYF. CDR3 in DNA: TGTGCCACCAGTGATTCCGGAGACTACGAGCAGTACTTC.

This clone was seen more than once but under ten times. This rearrangement joins TRBV7-9 to TRBJ1-2, with 7 bases that match TRBD1. V lost 5 bases, J lost 6 bases, and 24 bases stayed unmatched. This CDR3 region has 19 residues. Germline lookup yields CDR1 SEHNR and CDR2 FQNEAQ (reference sequence). DNA of the CDR3: TGTGCCAGCAGCCTCGGACGAGCACAGGGGAAAGTATCCTGGCATGGCTACACCTTC. Translating gives CASSLGRAQGKVSWHGYTF.

The J gene is TRBJ1-1, the V gene TRBV30; tentative D call: TRBD1 (6 bases). Looked up from germline, CDR1 is GTSNPN and CDR2 is SVGIG (reference sequence). The CDR3 runs to 13 residues. Between the trimmed V and J ends, which lost 0 bases and 5 bases, there was a span of 10 bases. The DNA of the CDR3 is TGTGCCTGGAGTGTACAGGGTTCTACTGAAGCTTTCTTT. It yields the protein CAWSVQGSTEAFF.

The genes are TRBV5-4 and TRBJ2-1; tentative D call: TRBD2 (6 bases). V lost 0 bases, J lost 7 bases, and 14 bases lay in between. The CDR3 is made up of 15 amino acids. Per the germline V gene, CDR1 is SGHNT and CDR2 is YYREEE (reference sequence). CDR3 in DNA: TGTGCCAGCAGCTTGGGCGGGGTATCCTGGAATGAGCAGTTCTTC. Protein: CASSLGGVSWNEQFF.

The chain carries TRBV29-1 and TRBJ1-2; 10 nucleotides line up with TRBD1. The CDR3 covers 14 residues. J gave up 2 bases and V 6 bases, and 6 bases lay outside the gene matches. Germline V gene lookup returns CDR1 SQVTM and CDR2 ANQGSEA. The CDR3 DNA is TGCAGCGTCGACCGGGACAGGGGAAACTATGGCTACACCTTC. Encoded protein: CSVDRDRGNYGYTF.

This chain joins TRBV6-2 or TRBV6-3 and TRBJ2-6; tentatively, D is TRBD1 (5 bases). The V end lost 2 bases, the J end lost 2 bases, and 16 bases lay between the germline ends. Germline lookup yields CDR1 MNHEY and CDR2 SVGEGT. The CDR3 runs to 18 residues. CDR3 DNA: TGTGCCAGCAGTTACAATTGGGGCTCGATCCCTGGGGCCAACGTCCTGACTTTC. It yields the protein CASSYNWGSIPGANVLTF.